This entry lists 29 T cell receptor beta chains sequenced from one sample in a study of metastatic and nonmetastatic thyroid tumors. MiXCR reprocessed the PCR reads for TCRdb. The data hold about 33,000 clones, with over 15% observed a single time. No treatment had been given to any patient before thyroid surgery. The sample was blood. Receptors were obtained from a male donor with papillary thyroid cancer or a benign thyroid nodule (not recorded which). Some clones in this sample may be carry-over from other donors' samples.

The chain recombines TRBV28 with TRBJ1-5; 7 bases line up with TRBD1. The CDR3 spans 15 residues. Germline V CDR1 and CDR2: MDHEN, SYDVKM. V was clipped by 5 bases and J by 3 bases; unmatched bases: 7. The chain's CDR3 is CASSPGTAINQPQHF. The CDR3 DNA sequence: TGTGCCAGCAGTCCCGGGACAGCGATCAATCAGCCCCAGCATTTT.

The chain uses TRBV7-2 and TRBJ2-7; D not resolved. Trimming stripped 6 bases from V and 4 bases from J, with 7 bases between. Germline CDR1 is SGHTA and CDR2 is FQGNSA. This CDR3 region has 11 residues. Here the CDR3 reads CASSLYYEQYF. The CDR3 DNA sequence: TGTGCCAGCAGTTTATATTACGAGCAGTACTTC.

There are a few counts of this clone. This chain uses TRBV6-1 with TRBJ2-1; D possibly corresponds to TRBD2 (5 bases). V lost 7 bases and J lost 9, with 16 bases in between. Germline loops: CDR1 MNHNS, CDR2 SASEGT. There are 13 residues in the CDR3. This CDR3 reads CASIEGGVGEQFF. Here the CDR3 DNA reads TGTGCCAGCATTGAGGGTGGGGTAGGTGAGCAGTTCTTC.

This clone was seen many times. The V gene is TRBV7-9, the J gene TRBJ1-1; tentative D call: TRBD1 (6 bases). CDR3 length: 13 amino acids. Trimming took 5 bases from V and 8 from J, leaving 15 bases between them. Germline V gene lookup returns CDR1 SEHNR and CDR2 FQNEAQ (reference sequence). CDR3 in DNA: TGTGCCAGCAGCGCTTCCGGGGGCGCGGAAGCTTTCTTT. Translation: CASSASGGAEAFF.

This clone has a count of ten or more. The chain has TRBV10-1 and TRBJ2-1; TRBD2 matches 12 bases. Germline V gives CDR1 WNHNN, CDR2 SYGVQD (reference sequence). V lost 6 bases to trimming and J lost 5 bases; unmatched junction nucleotides: 8. The CDR3 is 16 residues long. The CDR3: CASRLTSGSGNNEQFF. CDR3 in DNA: TGCGCCAGCAGACTGACTAGCGGGAGCGGGAACAATGAGCAGTTCTTC.

In its sample, this clone ranks as medium-sized. The rearrangement links TRBV6-1 to TRBJ2-1; D unresolved. This CDR3 is 13 amino acids long. Germline V CDR1 and CDR2: MNHNS, SASEGT. Trimming removed 5 bases at V and 2 bases at J, with 7 bases between. The CDR3: CASSQFPYNEQFF. For the CDR3, the DNA is TGTGCCAGCAGTCAGTTCCCCTACAATGAGCAGTTCTTC.

On this clone: A read error may account for a junction end that differs from germline. The genes are TRBV6-2 or TRBV6-3 and TRBJ1-5, with no clear D. Germline V CDR1 and CDR2: MNHEY, SVGEGT. This CDR3 has 15 amino acids. The CDR3 nucleotides read TGTGCCAGCAGTTACAGCGGGGTTGGCAATCAGCACCAGCATTTT. It codes for CASSYSGVGNQHQHF.

This clone turned up a few times. The J gene is TRBJ2-6, the V gene TRBV28; weak D call: TRBD2 (5 bases). The CDR3 spans 15 residues. Trimming removed 6 bases at V and 6 bases at J, with 15 bases between. Germline assignment: CDR1 MDHEN and CDR2 SYDVKM. CDR3 amino acids: CASSPGGPEANVLTF. The CDR3, as DNA: TGTGCCAGCAGCCCCGGAGGCCCCGAGGCCAACGTCCTGACTTTC.

This clone has a count of ten or more. It may be a read error: a sequence one base away is much more abundant. Likely a read error: the CDR3 ends without its conserved phenylalanine or tryptophan. V and J are TRBV28 and TRBJ2-1; TRBD1 agrees at 7 bases. This CDR3 is 16 amino acids long. CDR1 is MDHEN and CDR2 is SYDVKM in the germline V gene. The J segment lost 8 bases and the V segment lost 4 bases, leaving 14 bases of the junction unmatched. CDR3 protein: CASSSVGRGRYDEQFL. The DNA of the CDR3 is TGTGCCAGCAGTTCGGTGGGTAGGGGGCGTTACGATGAGCAGTTCCTC.

J is TRBJ1-6 and V is TRBV7-9; D is possibly TRBD1 (5 bases). CDR1 is SEHNR, CDR2 FQNEAQ, per germline (reference sequence). The CDR3 has 15 residues. Trimming removed 1 base from V and 8 bases from J, with 12 bases in between. The CDR3, as DNA: TGTGCCAGCAGCTTAGACGTCTGGGGGTATTCACCCCTCCACTTT. Its translation is CASSLDVWGYSPLHF. Using reference TRBV7-9 and TRBJ1-6 for the parts outside the CDR3, the full variable domain is DTGVSQNPRHKITKRGQNVTFRCDPISEHNRLYWYRQTLGQGPEFLTYFQNEAQLEKSRLLSDRFSAERPKGSFSTLEIQRTEQGDSAMYLCASSLDVWGYSPLHFGNGTRLTVT.

In the case of this clone: Sequence at one end of the junction differs from germline and may be a read error. The V call is TRBV27, the J call TRBJ1-6; 7 positions agree with TRBD1. CDR3 length: 15 amino acids. Germline V lookup: CDR1 MNHEY, CDR2 SMNVEV (reference sequence). CDR3 sequence: CASSFRQGAYSTLHF. The CDR3 DNA sequence: TGTGCCAGCAGTTTCAGACAGGGAGCTTATTCAACCCTCCACTTT.

This clone is labeled medium-sized. The V and J genes are TRBV24-1 and TRBJ2-1; 14 nucleotides match TRBD2. V lost 7 bases, J lost 10 bases, and 8 bases stayed unmatched. Germline lookup yields CDR1 KGHDR and CDR2 SFDVKD. This CDR3 region has 15 residues. In DNA, the CDR3 is TGTGCCACCAGATTAGGGACTAGCGGGAGCGACGAGCAGTTCTTC. It translates to CATRLGTSGSDEQFF.

This clone turned up a few times. A read error may produce the germline difference seen at one junction end. J is TRBJ1-2 and V is TRBV6-2 or TRBV6-3, with 7 bases that match TRBD1. There are 14 residues in the CDR3. Germline values: CDR1 MNHEY, CDR2 SVGEGT. The DNA for the CDR3 is TGTGCCAGCAGTACCCGACAGGGTTCAAATGGATACACATTC. It yields the protein CASSTRQGSNGYTF.

In this sample, this clone turned up many times. The chain links TRBV5-1 to TRBJ2-6, with D perhaps being TRBD1 or TRBD2 (5 bases each). The V end was cut by 1 base, the J end by 0 bases, with 14 bases between. Germline CDR1 is SGHRS and CDR2 is YFSETQ. This CDR3 contains 18 residues. The CDR3 nucleotides read TGCGCCAGCAGCTTGTCCGGGACGGGAAGCTCTGGGGCCAACGTCCTGACTTTC. Encoded protein: CASSLSGTGSSGANVLTF.

This clone rates as medium-sized. V and J are TRBV27 and TRBJ2-3; 9 nucleotides line up with TRBD1. This CDR3 is 14 amino acids long. The V gene end was trimmed by 6 bases and the J gene end by 6 bases; junction bases not matched to a gene: 7. Germline V gene sequence: CDR1 MNHEY, CDR2 SMNVEV (reference sequence). As DNA, the CDR3 is TGTGCCAGCAGCCACAGGGGGCCGGGGGATACGCAGTATTTT. Residues: CASSHRGPGDTQYF.

Concerning this clone: With a much larger clone just one base away, this may be a read error. The V gene is TRBV20-1, the J gene TRBJ2-5; D uncertain. From germline, CDR1 is DFQATT and CDR2 SNEGSKA (reference sequence). The CDR3 runs to 13 residues. Trimming left V 7 bases short and J 3 bases short, with 15 bases between. CDR3 protein: CSGDTDAKETQYF. DNA of the CDR3: TGCAGTGGGGATACGGACGCTAAAGAGACCCAGTACTTC.

The chain employs TRBV6-6 and TRBJ1-2, with no clear D. V shed 2 bases and J shed 5 bases, with 9 bases lying between them. CDR3 length equals 13 residues. CDR1 is MNHNY and CDR2 is SVGAGI in the germline V gene (reference sequence). The CDR3 bases are TGTGCCAGCAGTTACGGAGGGTTTTATGGCTACACCTTC. It codes for CASSYGGFYGYTF.

This chain joins TRBV5-6 and TRBJ2-7; 7 bases are shared with TRBD1. The CDR3 has 13 amino acids. Trimming removed 4 bases from V and 3 bases from J; junction bases left unmatched: 4. Per germline, CDR1 SGHDT and CDR2 YYEEEE. This chain's CDR3 is CASSQGQHYEQYF. CDR3 nucleotides: TGTGCCAGCAGCCAGGGACAGCACTACGAGCAGTACTTC.

This clone was seen a handful of times. The chain's CDR3 is CASSLTEINEQFF. The CDR3 DNA is TGCGCCAGCAGCTTAACCGAGATCAATGAGCAGTTCTTC. The V and J genes are TRBV5-1 and TRBJ2-1; D is undetermined. The CDR3 is made up of 13 amino acids. V dropped 2 bases and J dropped 6 bases, with 9 bases sitting between them. Germline V gene sequence: CDR1 SGHRS, CDR2 YFSETQ.

About this clone: An end of the junction does not agree with germline; a read error may underlie this. V and J are TRBV7-9 and TRBJ1-1; tentative D call: TRBD1 (6 bases). Germline CDR1 and CDR2: SEHNR and FQNEAQ (reference sequence). The CDR3 runs to 13 residues. In DNA form, the CDR3 reads TGTGCCAGCAGAGCTTCCGGGGGCGCGGAAGCTCTCTTT. This gives the protein CASRASGGAEALF.

This rearrangement joins TRBV2 to TRBJ2-7; TRBD2 agrees at 8 bases. This CDR3 is built from 16 residues. Per germline, CDR1 SNHLY and CDR2 FYNNEI. V lost 2 bases and J lost 7; bases outside the gene matches: 13. CDR3 residues: CASSELVSGGPVEQYF. In DNA form, the CDR3 reads TGTGCCAGCAGTGAACTTGTCTCGGGAGGGCCGGTAGAGCAGTACTTC.

This clone was observed a handful of times. The chain carries TRBV6-1 and TRBJ1-1; D uncertain. Trimming shortened V by 7 bases and J by 5 bases, and 23 bases separated the two germline ends. This CDR3 is 16 amino acids long. Germline CDR1 is MNHNS and CDR2 is SASEGT. The CDR3 bases are TGTGCCAGCAATCTTGCAGGATTCGGGGTTAATACTGAAGCTTTCTTT. Amino acids: CASNLAGFGVNTEAFF.

This clone showed up many times. J is TRBJ1-1 and V is TRBV29-1; D not certain. The V gene lost 3 bases and the J gene lost 5 bases, with 13 bases spanning the gap. The CDR3 contains 13 residues. The germline gives CDR1 SQVTM, CDR2 ANQGSEA. The CDR3 is CSVEGGRETEAFF. The CDR3, as DNA: TGCAGCGTTGAGGGCGGGAGGGAGACTGAAGCTTTCTTT.

This clone was detected ten times or more. This CDR3 is CASSAGREWYNEQFF. The CDR3, as DNA: TGTGCCAGCAGTGCAGGACGGGAGTGGTACAATGAGCAGTTCTTC. V is TRBV6-4 and J is TRBJ2-1; maybe TRBD2 (6 bases). The V gene's germline CDR1 is MRHNA and CDR2 SNTAGT. Trimming took 4 bases from V and 4 from J, leaving 14 bases between them. CDR3 size: 15 residues.

This clone was picked up many times. The chain uses TRBV12-3 or TRBV12-4 and TRBJ1-1; D possibly corresponds to TRBD1 (5 bases). The CDR3 runs 13 residues. V lost 1 base to trimming and J lost 5 bases, with 8 bases between them. As DNA, the CDR3 is TGTGCCAGCAGTTTAGGGGGCCGGACTGAAGCTTTCTTT. This sequence encodes CASSLGGRTEAFF.

The rearrangement links TRBV5-1 to TRBJ2-2, with D perhaps matching TRBD1 or TRBD2 (6 bases each). The CDR3 contains 16 residues. The V gene's germline CDR1 is SGHRS and CDR2 YFSETQ. The ends were cut back, 0 bases at V and 1 base at J, with 10 bases in the middle. CDR3 DNA sequence: TGCGCCAGCAGCTTGGGGGGGGCGATGAACACCGGGGAGCTGTTTTTT. Protein sequence: CASSLGGAMNTGELFF.

This clone was seen at least ten times. The CDR3: CASSLTGTFSGANVLTF. The CDR3 region has the DNA TGTGCCAGCAGCTTGACAGGGACCTTTTCTGGGGCCAACGTCCTGACTTTC. The chain has TRBV11-1 and TRBJ2-6; 7 nucleotides align to TRBD1. J lost 1 base, V lost 3 bases, and 6 bases had no gene match. In germline, CDR1 is SGHAT, CDR2 FQDESV (reference sequence). This CDR3 region has 17 residues.

This clone was observed a handful of times. The junction departs from germline at one end; a sequencing error may be responsible. This sequence joins TRBV28 and TRBJ2-7; TRBD2 is a possible D gene (5 bases). The CDR3 sequence is 12 residues long. Germline CDR1 reads MDHEN; CDR2 reads SYDVKM. CDR3 amino acids: CASTPPRVGLRF. In DNA, the CDR3 is TGTGCCAGCACCCCCCCGCGGGTGGGTCTACGGTTC.

This clone was detected ten times or more. J is TRBJ1-1 and V is TRBV2; 9 nucleotides line up with TRBD1. CDR3 length equals 17 residues. The V gene end was trimmed by 4 bases and the J gene end by 0 bases; junction bases not matched to a gene: 9. Germline V gene lookup returns CDR1 SNHLY and CDR2 FYNNEI. The chain's CDR3 is CASSVFRDRVMNTEAFF. CDR3 sequence (DNA): TGTGCCAGCAGTGTATTTCGGGACAGGGTTATGAACACTGAAGCTTTCTTT. The variable domain in full, with the rest retrieved from reference TRBV2 and TRBJ1-1, is EPEVTQTPSHQVTQMGQEVILRCVPISNHLYFYWYRQILGQKVEFLVSFYNNEISEKSEIFDDQFSVERPDGSNFTLKIRSTKLEDSAMYFCASSVFRDRVMNTEAFFGQGTRLTVV.